The clone carrying this T cell receptor (beta chain) was counted a few times. These data are taken from a study of cytomegalovirus exposure and HLA in healthy donors. The PCR ran on 60 Vbeta and 13 Jbeta primers. The table came from immunoSEQ multiplex PCR; TCRdb's copy has only in-frame clones and leaves some out. Seen here are 97,000 or so clones, around 77% observed once, and the top ten hold around a tenth. Germline V gene sequence: CDR1 LNHDA, CDR2 SQIVND (reference sequence). The CDR3 spans 16 residues. The V gene end was trimmed by 5 bases and the J gene end by 2 bases; junction bases not matched to a gene: 2.

The clonotype was recovered from a male donor in good health and CMV-seropositive. The sequenced sample consisted of PBMCs. The chain couples TRBV19 to TRBJ2-6, with 11 bases identical to TRBD1. CDR3 residues: CASSWTGGPGANVLTF. CDR3 DNA sequence: TGTGCCAGTAGTTGGACAGGGGGCCCTGGGGCCAACGTCCTGACTTTC.